Sequencing of this TCR beta chain was carried out in a study of cytomegalovirus exposure and HLA in healthy donors. Study-wide findings and caveats: Later analysis suggested links between common viral pathogens and several top significant clusters. Later analysis associated a missense DCLRE1C variant with TCR beta V- and J-gene trimming.

This clone was recorded once. Antigen unknown. Primers included in the PCR were 60 Vbeta and 13 Jbeta primers. In the authors' workflow: A later analysis counted about 80 million unique TCR beta chains, roughly 11 million shared. TCRdb keeps only in-frame clones here, not all; method: immunoSEQ multiplex PCR. The V and J calls and clone size come from that table; D and trimming were worked out from the DNA. Among 110,000 or so clones listed, approximately 74% were seen once. CDR3 length: 17 residues. V was clipped by 4 bases and J by 4 bases, with 20 bases between them. Germline V CDR1 and CDR2: MDHEN, SYDVKM.

The V gene is TRBV28, the J gene TRBJ2-1, with D possibly being TRBD1 (6 bases). The material sequenced was PBMCs. This clonotype was obtained from a woman between 45 and 60 years old in good health and CMV-seropositive. The CDR3 region is CASSSSPGHPVYNEQFF. The CDR3, as DNA: TGTGCCAGCAGTTCCTCACCGGGACACCCAGTATACAATGAGCAGTTCTTC. The full variable domain, rest sourced from reference TRBV28 and TRBJ2-1, is DVKVTQSSRYLVKRTGEKVFLECVQDMDHENMFWYRQDPGLGLRLIYFSYDVKMKEKGDIPEGYSVSREKKERFSLILESASTNQTSMYLCASSSSPGHPVYNEQFFGPGTRLTVL.